The clone carrying this TCR beta chain turned up a few times. The sample belongs to a study of T-cell reconstitution after alpha-beta-depleted transplantation in children. A library of TCRbeta sequences, prepared with unique molecular identifiers, was generated. In TCRdb, the PCR reads were re-called with MiXCR into one record per CDR3 protein. The sample carries hundreds of thousands of distinct CDR3 sequences, approximately 20% recorded once. Unmatched junction bases numbered 6, after V lost 1 base and J lost 3 bases. The germline V gene encodes CDR1 LGHDT and CDR2 YNNKEL (reference sequence). This CDR3 spans 15 amino acids.

This receptor was identified in a human donor who donated a stem cell graft to a child with acute lymphoblastic leukemia. Sequenced here: PBMCs from the stem cell graft donor, sampled from the stem cell graft. The chain combines TRBV3-1 with TRBJ2-7; TRBD2 matches 7 bases. CDR3 DNA: TGTGCCAGCAGCCAAGGGGCTAGCGGAAACTACGAGCAGTACTTC. The encoded protein is CASSQGASGNYEQYF.